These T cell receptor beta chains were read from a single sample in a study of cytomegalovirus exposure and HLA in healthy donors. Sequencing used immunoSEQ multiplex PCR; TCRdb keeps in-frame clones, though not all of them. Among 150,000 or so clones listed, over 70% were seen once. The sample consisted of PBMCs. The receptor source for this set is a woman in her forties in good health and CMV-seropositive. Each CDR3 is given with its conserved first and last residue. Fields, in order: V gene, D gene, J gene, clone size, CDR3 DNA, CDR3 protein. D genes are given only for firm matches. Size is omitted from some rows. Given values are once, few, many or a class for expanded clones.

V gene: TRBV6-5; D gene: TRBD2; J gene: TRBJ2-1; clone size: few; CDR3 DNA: TGTGCCACCCGTGGGGGGGGATACAATGAGCAGTTCTTC; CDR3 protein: CATRGGGYNEQFF
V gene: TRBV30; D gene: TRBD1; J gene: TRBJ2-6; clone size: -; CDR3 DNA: TGTGCCTGGAGTGGGGACAGCCTCTCTGGGGCCAACGTCCTGACTTTC; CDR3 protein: CAWSGDSLSGANVLTF
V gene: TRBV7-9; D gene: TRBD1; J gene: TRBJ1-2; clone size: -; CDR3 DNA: TGTGCCAGCAGACCTACAGGGGGTAGAGGAGCCCAAGCCCATGGCTACACCTTC; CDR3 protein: CASRPTGGRGAQAHGYTF
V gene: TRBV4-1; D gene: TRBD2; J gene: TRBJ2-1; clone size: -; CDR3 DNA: TGCGCCAGCAGCTCTCTAGCGGGGGTTTCCCATGAGCAGTTCTTC; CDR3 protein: CASSSLAGVSHEQFF
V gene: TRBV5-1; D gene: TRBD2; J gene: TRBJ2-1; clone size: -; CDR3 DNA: TGCGCCAGCAGCCTGGGGGGGGAGCTAAACGAGCAGTTCTTC; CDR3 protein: CASSLGGELNEQFF
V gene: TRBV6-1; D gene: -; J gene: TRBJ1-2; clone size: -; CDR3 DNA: TGTGCCAGCAGTAGGGGGACCGATGCCTATGGCTACACCTTC; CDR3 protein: CASSRGTDAYGYTF
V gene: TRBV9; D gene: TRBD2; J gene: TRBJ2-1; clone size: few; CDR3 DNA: TGTGCCAGCAGCGTGGACCCGCCTAGCGGGGTATACAATGAGCAGTTCTTC; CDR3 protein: CASSVDPPSGVYNEQFF
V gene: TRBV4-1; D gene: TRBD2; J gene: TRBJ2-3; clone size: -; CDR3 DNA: TGCGCCAGCAGCCCACCGGGACTAGCGGGGACGAGCACAGATACGCAGTATTTT; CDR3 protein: CASSPPGLAGTSTDTQYF
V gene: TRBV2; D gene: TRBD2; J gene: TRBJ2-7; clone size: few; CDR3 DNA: TGTGCCAGCAATTCGGGGACTAGCGAGCAGTACTTC; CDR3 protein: CASNSGTSEQYF
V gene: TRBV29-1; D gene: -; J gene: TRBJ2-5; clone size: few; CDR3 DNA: TGCAGCGTTGCCACAGGGATGGAGACCCAGTACTTC; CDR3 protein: CSVATGMETQYF
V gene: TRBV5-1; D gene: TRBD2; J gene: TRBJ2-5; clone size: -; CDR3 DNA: TGCGCCAGCACGCTTCTAGCGGCGGATAAAGAGACCCAGTACTTC; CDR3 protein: CASTLLAADKETQYF
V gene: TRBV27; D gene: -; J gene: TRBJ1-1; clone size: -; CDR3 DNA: TGTGCCAGCAGTTACAGGGTCATGAACACTGAAGCTTTCTTT; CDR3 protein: CASSYRVMNTEAFF
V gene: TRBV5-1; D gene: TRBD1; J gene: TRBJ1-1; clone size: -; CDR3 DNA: TGCGCCAGCAGCTTATGGACAGGCTCGAACACTGAAGCTTTCTTT; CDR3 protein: CASSLWTGSNTEAFF
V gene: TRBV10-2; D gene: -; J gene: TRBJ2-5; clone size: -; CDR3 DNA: TGCGCCAGCAGTGAGGGGACTCCAGCTACCCAGTACTTC; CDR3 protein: CASSEGTPATQYF
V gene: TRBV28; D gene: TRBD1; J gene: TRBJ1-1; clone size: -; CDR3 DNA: TGTGCCAGCAGTGAGAGGACAGGGATGAACACTGAAGCTTTCTTT; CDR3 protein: CASSERTGMNTEAFF
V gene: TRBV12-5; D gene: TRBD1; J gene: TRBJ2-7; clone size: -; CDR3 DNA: TGTGCTAGTGGCCCCGGGACAGTAGACGAGCAGTACTTC; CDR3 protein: CASGPGTVDEQYF
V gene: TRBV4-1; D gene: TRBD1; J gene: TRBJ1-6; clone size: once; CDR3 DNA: TGCGCCAGCAGCCACGACCTACAGGGGCCCAGCAGGGCCCTCCACTTT; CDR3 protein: CASSHDLQGPSRALHF
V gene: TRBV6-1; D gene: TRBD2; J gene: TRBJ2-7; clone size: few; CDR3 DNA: TGTGCCAGCAGTGAATACGGGAGGGGTGGCTCCTACGAGCAGTACTTC; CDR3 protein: CASSEYGRGGSYEQYF
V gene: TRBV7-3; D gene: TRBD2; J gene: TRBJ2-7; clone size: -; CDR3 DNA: TGTGCCAGCAGCCCGCGGGGGGCGCGTTTCGGCGAGCAGTACTTC; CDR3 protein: CASSPRGARFGEQYF
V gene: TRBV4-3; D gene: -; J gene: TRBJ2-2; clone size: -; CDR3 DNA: TGCGCCAGCAGCCCCCCGAGGGGGGAGCTGTTTTTT; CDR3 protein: CASSPPRGELFF
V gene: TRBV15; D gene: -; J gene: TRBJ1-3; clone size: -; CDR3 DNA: TGTGCCACCAGCAGAGAATGGACTCCGAACACCATATATTTT; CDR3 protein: CATSREWTPNTIYF
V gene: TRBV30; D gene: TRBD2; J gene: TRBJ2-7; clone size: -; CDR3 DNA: TGTGCCTGGTCCCCCGGGGGGTTCGAGCAGTACTTC; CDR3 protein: CAWSPGGFEQYF
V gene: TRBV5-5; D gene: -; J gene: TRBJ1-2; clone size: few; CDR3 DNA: TGTGCCAGCAGCCCCTCCATGACAGGCGGTTATGGCTACACCTTC; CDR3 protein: CASSPSMTGGYGYTF
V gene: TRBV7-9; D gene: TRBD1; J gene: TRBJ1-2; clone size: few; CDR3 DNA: TGTGCCAGCAGCCAGGGGGTGGGTGGCTACACCTTC; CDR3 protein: CASSQGVGGYTF
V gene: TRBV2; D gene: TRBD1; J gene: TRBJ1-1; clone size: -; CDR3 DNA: TGTGCCAGCAGGACAGGGAGGAACACTGAAGCTTTCTTT; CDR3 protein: CASRTGRNTEAFF
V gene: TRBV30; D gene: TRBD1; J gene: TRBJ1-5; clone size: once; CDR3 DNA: TGTGCCTGGAGTCTCCCCGGACAGGGACGCAATCAGCCCCAGCATTTT; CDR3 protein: CAWSLPGQGRNQPQHF
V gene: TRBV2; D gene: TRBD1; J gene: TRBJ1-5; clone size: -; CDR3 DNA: TGTGCCAGCGATTTACAGGGGACAGGGACAGCCCAGCATTTT; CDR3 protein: CASDLQGTGTAQHF
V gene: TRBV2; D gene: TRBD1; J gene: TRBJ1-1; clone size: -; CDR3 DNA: TGTGCCAGCAGTGAACAGGCCTCGATCAGGGGGAGTGCTGAAGCTTTCTTT; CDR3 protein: CASSEQASIRGSAEAFF
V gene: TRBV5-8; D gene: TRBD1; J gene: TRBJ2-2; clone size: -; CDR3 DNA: TGTGCCAGCAGCTTGACGACAGGGCCGACCGGGGAGCTGTTTTTT; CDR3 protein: CASSLTTGPTGELFF
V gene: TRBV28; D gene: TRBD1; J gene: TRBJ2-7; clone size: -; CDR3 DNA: TGTGCCAGCAGCATACAGGGGGCCTCCTACAAGCAGTACTTC; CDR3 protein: CASSIQGASYKQYF
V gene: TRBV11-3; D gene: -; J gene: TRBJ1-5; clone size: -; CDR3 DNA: TGTGCCAGCAGCTTTCTCAGGGTACATTCTTACTATCAGCCCCAGCATTTT; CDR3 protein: CASSFLRVHSYYQPQHF
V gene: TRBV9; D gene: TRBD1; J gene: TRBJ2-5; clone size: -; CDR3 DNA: TGTGCCAGCAGCCTCGGGACAGGGTGGGAGACCCAGTACTTC; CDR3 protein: CASSLGTGWETQYF
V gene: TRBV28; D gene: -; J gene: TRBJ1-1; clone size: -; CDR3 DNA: TGTGCCAGCAGCCGCCTGACGCGGGCAGGCGCTTTCTTT; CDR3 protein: CASSRLTRAGAFF
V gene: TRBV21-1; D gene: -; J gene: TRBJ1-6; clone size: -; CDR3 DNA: TGTGCCAGCAGCAAAGTTGGGACAACCGGGGATAATTCACCCCTCCACTTT; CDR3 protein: CASSKVGTTGDNSPLHF
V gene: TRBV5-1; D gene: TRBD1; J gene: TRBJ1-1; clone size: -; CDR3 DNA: TGCGCCAGCAGCTTGGCGGACAGGGGGCTGGGGACTGAAGCTTTCTTT; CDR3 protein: CASSLADRGLGTEAFF
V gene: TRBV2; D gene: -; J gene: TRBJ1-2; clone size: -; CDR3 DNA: TGTGCCAGCAGTGAAATTCGGGGACAAAGCTATGGCTACACCTTC; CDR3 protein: CASSEIRGQSYGYTF
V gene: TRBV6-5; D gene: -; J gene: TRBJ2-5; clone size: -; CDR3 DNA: TGTGCCAGCAGTTGGACTTCCCAAGAGACCCAGTACTTC; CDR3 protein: CASSWTSQETQYF
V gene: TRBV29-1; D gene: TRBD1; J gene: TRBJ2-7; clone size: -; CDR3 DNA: TGCAGCGTTGCCGGGGACAGGGTCACCTACGAGCAGTACTTC; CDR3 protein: CSVAGDRVTYEQYF
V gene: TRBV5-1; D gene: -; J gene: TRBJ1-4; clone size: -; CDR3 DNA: TGCGCCAGCAGCTTGCAGGGATATAATGAAAAACTGTTTTTT; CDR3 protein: CASSLQGYNEKLFF
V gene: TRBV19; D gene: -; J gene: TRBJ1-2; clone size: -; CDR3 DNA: TGTGCCAGTAGTAGAACATACGCTAACTATGGCTACACCTTC; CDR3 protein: CASSRTYANYGYTF
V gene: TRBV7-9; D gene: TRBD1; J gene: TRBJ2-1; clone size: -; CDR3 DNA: TGTGCCAGCAGCCAATATGGGACAGACTATGAGCAGTTCTTC; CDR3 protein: CASSQYGTDYEQFF
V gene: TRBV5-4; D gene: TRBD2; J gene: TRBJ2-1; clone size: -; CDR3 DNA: TGTGCCAGCAGCTTAGGCCGGGACTACTACAATGAGCAGTTCTTC; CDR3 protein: CASSLGRDYYNEQFF
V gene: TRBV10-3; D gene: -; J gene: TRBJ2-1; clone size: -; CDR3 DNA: TGTGCCATCACCCAGCGGGCTTTGCAGGATGAGCAGTTCTTC; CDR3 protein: CAITQRALQDEQFF
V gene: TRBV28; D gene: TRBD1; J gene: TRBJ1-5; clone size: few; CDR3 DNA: TGTGCCAGCAGTTTGCCCAACTGGACAGGGTTTAGCAATCAGCCCCAGCATTTT; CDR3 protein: CASSLPNWTGFSNQPQHF
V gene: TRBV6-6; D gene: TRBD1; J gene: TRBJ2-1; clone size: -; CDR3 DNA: TGTGCCAGCAGTTACAAGACCGGGACAGTAGATGAGCAGTTCTTC; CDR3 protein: CASSYKTGTVDEQFF
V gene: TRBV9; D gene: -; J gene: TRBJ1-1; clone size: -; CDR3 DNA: TGTGCCAGCAGCGTAGCGCACGACAGGAACACTGAAGCTTTCTTT; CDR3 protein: CASSVAHDRNTEAFF
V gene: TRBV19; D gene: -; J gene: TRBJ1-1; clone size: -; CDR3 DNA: TGTGCCAGTACTCCCACGGCGACTGCTCGAGCTTTCTTT; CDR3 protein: CASTPTATARAFF
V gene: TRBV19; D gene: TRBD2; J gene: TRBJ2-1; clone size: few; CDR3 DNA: TGTGCCAGTAGTACCCCCGGGACTAGCGGGGCAAATGAGCAGTTCTTC; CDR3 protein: CASSTPGTSGANEQFF
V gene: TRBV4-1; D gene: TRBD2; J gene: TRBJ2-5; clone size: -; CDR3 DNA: TGCGCCAGCAGCCAAGCTCCGGGGGGGCCAGAGACCCAGTACTTC; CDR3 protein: CASSQAPGGPETQYF
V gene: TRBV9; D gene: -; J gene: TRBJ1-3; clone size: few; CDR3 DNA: TGTGCCAGCAGCGTAGGGTCAGGGGAAGGAAACACCATATATTTT; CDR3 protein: CASSVGSGEGNTIYF
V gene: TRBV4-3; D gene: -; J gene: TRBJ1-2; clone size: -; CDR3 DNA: TGCGCCAGCAGCCAAGATCTCAATAGTTATGGCTACACCTTC; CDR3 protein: CASSQDLNSYGYTF
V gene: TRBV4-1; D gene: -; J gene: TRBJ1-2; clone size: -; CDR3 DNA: TGCGCCAGCAGCCAAGGGCTTGGGACGGGAGGTTCGTATGGCTACACCTTC; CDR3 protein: CASSQGLGTGGSYGYTF
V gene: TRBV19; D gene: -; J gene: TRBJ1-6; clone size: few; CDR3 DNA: TGTGCCAGTTCTGGACCGGGAGTGGCCCTCCACTTT; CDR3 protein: CASSGPGVALHF
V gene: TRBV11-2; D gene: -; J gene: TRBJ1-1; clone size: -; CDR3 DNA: TGTGCCAGCAGCTTATTGGGGGCCGCCACTGAAGCTTTCTTT; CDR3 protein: CASSLLGAATEAFF
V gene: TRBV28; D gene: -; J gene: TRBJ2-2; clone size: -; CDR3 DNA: TGTGCCAGCAGACGTGGACAGAACACCGGGGAGCTGTTTTTT; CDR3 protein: CASRRGQNTGELFF